These T cell receptor beta chains were read from a single sample in a study of Ad26.COV2.S vaccination and SARS-CoV-2 variants. The method was immunoSEQ multiplex PCR; TCRdb's version includes in-frame clones alone and lacks a portion of them. The data show a few hundred thousand clones, around 89% seen once. The starting material was peripheral blood, obtained in a trial of Ad26.COV2.S vaccine versus placebo. The source of these receptors is a person between 18 and 59 years old who received the Ad26.COV2.S COVID-19 vaccine or a placebo. Each CDR3 is given with its conserved first and last residue. The D gene is left open where the match is weak. The size field is filled for only some rows; it gives once, few, many or a size class.

abundance,j_gene,d_gene,v_gene,CDR3aa,CDR3nt
.,TRBJ2-7,TRBD1,TRBV24-1,CATQTGSYEQYF,TGTGCCACCCAGACAGGGTCCTACGAGCAGTACTTC
.,TRBJ2-1,TRBD2,TRBV7-9,CASSLDLAGGHNEQFF,TGTGCCAGCAGCTTAGATCTAGCGGGGGGCCACAATGAGCAGTTCTTC
.,TRBJ2-7,.,TRBV7-8,CASSFGTQGRFYEQYF,TGTGCCAGCAGCTTTGGGACACAGGGGAGGTTTTACGAGCAGTACTTC
.,TRBJ2-7,TRBD1,TRBV5-1,CASSLVGQGSSYEQYF,TGCGCCAGCAGCTTGGTAGGACAGGGTAGCTCCTACGAGCAGTACTTC
.,TRBJ1-3,.,TRBV6-5,CASSATLSSGNTIYF,TGTGCCAGCAGCGCAACACTCTCCTCTGGAAACACCATATATTTT
few,TRBJ2-7,.,TRBV15,CATSRGPAGREQYF,TGTGCCACCAGCAGGGGACCCGCAGGCCGTGAGCAGTACTTC
.,TRBJ2-3,.,TRBV27,CASSPTRGSTDTQYF,TGTGCCAGCAGTCCCACAAGGGGTTCCACAGATACGCAGTATTTT
.,TRBJ2-3,TRBD1,TRBV7-2,CASTPTGTTDTQYF,TGTGCCAGCACGCCGACAGGGACCACAGATACGCAGTATTTT
.,TRBJ1-1,.,TRBV7-9,CASSPRENTEAFF,TGTGCCAGCAGCCCGAGGGAGAACACTGAAGCTTTCTTT
.,TRBJ2-5,.,TRBV11-2,CASSLGSDQYF,TGTGCCAGCAGCTTAGGGTCGGACCAGTACTTC
once,TRBJ2-6,.,TRBV7-9,CASSLTGGANVLTF,TGTGCCAGCAGCTTAACCGGCGGGGCCAACGTCCTGACTTTC
.,TRBJ2-1,.,TRBV30,CAWAEGEQFF,TGTGCCTGGGCAGAGGGGGAGCAGTTCTTC
.,TRBJ2-7,.,TRBV5-4,CASSLVGGTYEQYF,TGTGCCAGCAGCTTGGTCGGGGGAACCTACGAGCAGTACTTC
.,TRBJ2-7,TRBD1,TRBV27,CASSFLAQGVEQYF,TGTGCCAGCAGTTTCCTAGCACAGGGGGTCGAGCAGTACTTC
.,TRBJ2-7,TRBD1,TRBV5-5,CASSRTGVVREQYF,TGTGCCAGCAGCCGCACAGGGGTAGTGCGGGAGCAGTACTTC
.,TRBJ1-2,.,TRBV6-2/TRBV6-3,CASSGQLYGYTF,TGTGCCAGCAGCGGACAGCTCTATGGCTACACCTTC
.,TRBJ2-3,.,TRBV21-1,CASSKVASSGGFADTQYF,TGTGCCAGCAGCAAAGTAGCTTCCAGCGGGGGATTCGCAGATACGCAGTATTTT
.,TRBJ2-1,TRBD1,TRBV4-2,CASSQDGTENNEQFF,TGTGCCAGCAGCCAAGATGGGACAGAAAACAATGAGCAGTTCTTC
.,TRBJ1-6,.,TRBV28,CATLGGNSPLHF,TGTGCCACCCTCGGGGGCAATTCACCCCTCCACTTT
.,TRBJ2-7,TRBD2,TRBV6-2/TRBV6-3,CASSYSTSGLDEQYF,TGTGCCAGCAGTTACTCGACTAGCGGGCTTGACGAGCAGTACTTC
.,TRBJ1-4,TRBD1,TRBV11-3,CASRRQGLGEKLFF,TGTGCCAGCAGACGACAGGGCCTAGGTGAAAAACTGTTTTTT
.,TRBJ1-2,.,TRBV6-5,CASSYHSQGLNYGYTF,TGTGCCAGCAGTTACCATTCGCAGGGATTAAACTATGGCTACACCTTC
once,TRBJ2-1,TRBD2,TRBV25-1,CASSDVAGVYNEQFF,TGTGCCAGCAGTGACGTAGCGGGGGTATACAATGAGCAGTTCTTC
.,TRBJ1-3,.,TRBV4-1,CASSQITASGNTIYF,TGCGCCAGCAGCCAAATCACCGCCTCTGGAAACACCATATATTTT
.,TRBJ2-5,.,TRBV3-1/TRBV3-2,CASSPNWGEQETQYF,TGTGCCAGCAGCCCTAACTGGGGGGAACAAGAGACCCAGTACTTC
.,TRBJ2-4,TRBD1,TRBV3-1/TRBV3-2,CASSQDLGRGRDIQYF,TGTGCCAGCAGCCAAGATCTTGGTAGGGGGCGGGACATTCAGTACTTC
.,TRBJ2-2,TRBD1,TRBV11-2,CASSRDRNTGELFF,TGTGCCAGCAGCCGGGACAGAAACACCGGGGAGCTGTTTTTT
.,TRBJ2-7,.,TRBV5-1,CASSLGGANEQYF,TGCGCCAGCAGCTTGGGAGGGGCGAACGAGCAGTACTTC
.,TRBJ2-1,.,TRBV4-1,CASSYQTGFGEQFF,TGCGCCAGCAGCTACCAAACAGGGTTTGGCGAGCAGTTCTTC
.,TRBJ1-6,.,TRBV4-3,CASSQEKGLESPLHF,TGCGCCAGCAGCCAAGAGAAAGGTTTGGAATCACCCCTCCACTTT
.,TRBJ2-3,.,TRBV28,CASSFEGVYGTQYF,TGTGCCAGCAGTTTTGAAGGGGTGTACGGTACGCAGTATTTT
.,TRBJ1-4,.,TRBV30,CAWSARDLRNEKLFF,TGTGCCTGGAGTGCGAGGGACCTTAGGAATGAAAAACTGTTTTTT
.,TRBJ1-2,.,TRBV9,CASSVDIGTYGYTF,TGTGCCAGCAGCGTAGATATAGGGACCTATGGCTACACCTTC
.,TRBJ2-2,.,TRBV5-8,CASSLLVSSNTGELFF,TGTGCCAGCAGCTTGTTGGTCTCTTCAAACACCGGGGAGCTGTTTTTT
.,TRBJ2-2,.,TRBV6-4,CASSGTNTGELFF,TGTGCCAGCAGTGGTACAAACACCGGGGAGCTGTTTTTT
.,TRBJ1-5,TRBD1,TRBV19,CASSVTTGGYNQPQHF,TGTGCCAGTAGCGTGACTACAGGGGGATACAATCAGCCCCAGCATTTT
.,TRBJ1-2,.,TRBV6-2/TRBV6-3,CASSQNRQATIYGYTF,TGTGCCAGCAGTCAGAATCGACAGGCCACAATCTATGGCTACACCTTC
.,TRBJ1-6,.,TRBV5-4,CASSLSRAGNSPLHF,TGTGCCAGCAGCTTGAGTCGGGCAGGGAATTCACCCCTCCACTTT
.,TRBJ2-7,.,TRBV6-5,CASSSRIWLEQYF,TGTGCCAGCAGTTCCCGCATTTGGCTCGAGCAGTACTTC
.,TRBJ2-1,TRBD2,TRBV7-3,CASGTSGNANEQFF,TGTGCCAGCGGTACTAGCGGGAACGCTAATGAGCAGTTCTTC
.,TRBJ1-1,TRBD1,TRBV6-5,CASSYSGTGDFEAFF,TGTGCCAGCAGTTACTCGGGGACAGGGGACTTTGAAGCTTTCTTT
once,TRBJ1-2,.,TRBV9,CASSVVGSSNYGYTF,TGTGCCAGCAGCGTAGTAGGCAGTTCGAACTATGGCTACACCTTC
.,TRBJ1-3,.,TRBV7-2,CASSMGGSGNTIYF,TGTGCCAGCAGTATGGGGGGATCTGGAAACACCATATATTTT
.,TRBJ2-1,TRBD2,TRBV5-6,CASSLMASGGSSYNEQFF,TGTGCCAGCAGCTTGATGGCTAGCGGGGGGAGCTCCTACAATGAGCAGTTCTTC
.,TRBJ1-6,TRBD1,TRBV10-3,CAISDGRGSYNSPLHF,TGTGCCATCAGTGATGGCAGGGGGAGCTATAATTCACCCCTCCACTTT
.,TRBJ2-3,.,TRBV24-1,CATHLEAHTQYF,TGTGCCACCCACCTTGAAGCCCATACGCAGTATTTT
.,TRBJ2-7,.,TRBV6-2/TRBV6-3,CASSYPVTGNYEQYF,TGTGCCAGCAGTTACCCCGTAACTGGGAACTACGAGCAGTACTTC
.,TRBJ2-1,.,TRBV12-3/TRBV12-4,CASRTRDDNEQFF,TGTGCCAGCAGAACCCGGGATGACAATGAGCAGTTCTTC
once,TRBJ2-2,.,TRBV6-2/TRBV6-3,CASSYDVGQANTGELFF,TGTGCCAGCAGTTACGACGTAGGCCAGGCGAACACCGGGGAGCTGTTTTTT
.,TRBJ2-4,TRBD1,TRBV5-4,CASSFGDSKNIQYF,TGTGCCAGCAGCTTCGGGGACAGTAAAAACATTCAGTACTTC
.,TRBJ2-2,.,TRBV9,CASSPPGRSNTGELFF,TGTGCCAGCAGCCCGCCGGGGAGGTCGAACACCGGGGAGCTGTTTTTT
.,TRBJ1-2,.,TRBV5-1,CASSSRRDYGYTF,TGCGCCAGCAGCTCCCGACGGGACTATGGCTACACCTTC
once,TRBJ1-2,.,TRBV5-4,CASSTGEWMGYTF,TGTGCCAGCAGCACCGGGGAGTGGATGGGCTACACCTTC
.,TRBJ2-1,TRBD1,TRBV7-6,CASSLDRGLPSDNEQFF,TGTGCCAGCAGCCTGGACAGGGGGTTACCTTCGGACAATGAGCAGTTCTTC
few,TRBJ2-7,.,TRBV15,CATSRALGSHEQYF,TGTGCCACCAGCAGAGCCCTGGGGTCACACGAGCAGTACTTC
.,TRBJ1-2,TRBD1,TRBV5-1,CASSLGQGGDQGYTF,TGCGCCAGCAGCCTCGGACAGGGAGGGGATCAGGGCTACACCTTC
.,TRBJ2-5,TRBD2,TRBV14,CASSRRTSGQETQYF,TGTGCCAGCAGCCGGAGGACTAGCGGCCAAGAGACCCAGTACTTC